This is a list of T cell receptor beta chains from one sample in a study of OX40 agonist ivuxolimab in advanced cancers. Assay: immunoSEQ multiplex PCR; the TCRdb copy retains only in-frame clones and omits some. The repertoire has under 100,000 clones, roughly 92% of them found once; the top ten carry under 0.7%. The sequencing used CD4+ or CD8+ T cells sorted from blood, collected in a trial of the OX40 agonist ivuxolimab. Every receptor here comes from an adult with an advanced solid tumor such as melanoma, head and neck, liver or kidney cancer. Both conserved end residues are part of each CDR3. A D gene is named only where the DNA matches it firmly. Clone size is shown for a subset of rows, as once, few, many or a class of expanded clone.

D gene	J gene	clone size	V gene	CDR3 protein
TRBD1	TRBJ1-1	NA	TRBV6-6	CASNTGGIAEAFF
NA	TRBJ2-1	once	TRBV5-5	CASSLHPGLSSYNEQFF
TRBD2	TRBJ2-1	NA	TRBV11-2	CASRLTSGGREQFF
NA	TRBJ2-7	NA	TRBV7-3	CASSTAGTPTGYEQYF
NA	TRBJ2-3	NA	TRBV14	CASSQAGRSTDTQYF
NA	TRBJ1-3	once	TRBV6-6	CASSSTFGNTIYF
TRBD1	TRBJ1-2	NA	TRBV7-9	CASSSTGGLVYGYTF
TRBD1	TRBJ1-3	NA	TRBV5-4	CASSLLGQAAGNTIYF
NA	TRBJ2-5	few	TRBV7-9	CASSFFSLSAVETQYF
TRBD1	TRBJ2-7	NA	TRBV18	CASRTGGLYEQYF
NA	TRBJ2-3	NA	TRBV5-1	CASSLAAGPTDTQYF
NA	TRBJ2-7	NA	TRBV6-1	CATRKGLLEIFEQYF
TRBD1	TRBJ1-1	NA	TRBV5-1	CASSGTANTEAFF
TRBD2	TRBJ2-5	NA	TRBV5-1	CASSALPGGRETQYF
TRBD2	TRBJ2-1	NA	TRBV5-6	CASSFLPSGGAAYNEQFF
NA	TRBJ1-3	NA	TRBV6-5	CASSRDKTSGNTIYF
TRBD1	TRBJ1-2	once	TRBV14	CASSPIGFGTGTSTGGYTF
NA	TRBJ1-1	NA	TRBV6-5	CASSGDTGVAFF
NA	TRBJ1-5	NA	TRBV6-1	CASSPTGGGQPQHF
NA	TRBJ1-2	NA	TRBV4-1	CASSQEEGRGMGTYGYTF
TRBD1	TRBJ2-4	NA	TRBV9	CASSPGQGKIAKNIQYF
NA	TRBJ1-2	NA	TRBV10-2	CASNSGGGGYTF
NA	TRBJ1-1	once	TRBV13	CASSTRGGGTEAFF
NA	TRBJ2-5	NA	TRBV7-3	CASSFQRDETQYF
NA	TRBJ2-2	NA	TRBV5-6	CATKGRLNTGELFF
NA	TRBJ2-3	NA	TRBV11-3	CASSLDEMTDTQYF
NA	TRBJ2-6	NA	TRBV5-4	CASSYTSTGYPSGANVLTF
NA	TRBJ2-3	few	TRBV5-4	CASSGGEDTQYF
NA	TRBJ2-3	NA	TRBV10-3	CAISALEDTQYF
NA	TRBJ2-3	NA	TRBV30	CAGQTDSATRTQYF
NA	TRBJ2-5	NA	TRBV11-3	CASSLGGNYRQETQYF
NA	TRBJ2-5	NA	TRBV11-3	CASRARQEPETQYF
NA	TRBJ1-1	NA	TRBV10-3	CAISERGVDEAFF
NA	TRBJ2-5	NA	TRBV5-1	CASSLGHPGWETQYF
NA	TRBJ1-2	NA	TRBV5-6	CASSGPSSRENYGYTF
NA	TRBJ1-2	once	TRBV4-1	CASSQDETRANFYGYTF
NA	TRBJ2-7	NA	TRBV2	CASLTEYLMYF
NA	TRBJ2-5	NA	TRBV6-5	CASSYSRAQETQYF
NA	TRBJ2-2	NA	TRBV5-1	CASQTPTGELFF
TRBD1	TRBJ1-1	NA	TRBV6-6	CASSLRAGGETEAFF
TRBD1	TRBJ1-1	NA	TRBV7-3	CASSTHTGVNTEAFF
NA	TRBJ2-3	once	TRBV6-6	CASSYPTGPGTDTQYF
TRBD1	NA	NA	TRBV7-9	CASSLLRDRGDEQYF
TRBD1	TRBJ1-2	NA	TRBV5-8	CASSLSRRTGEPGYTF
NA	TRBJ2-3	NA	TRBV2	CARQGGSTDTQYF
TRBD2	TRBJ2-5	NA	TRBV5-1	CASSFQRLAGGRGETQYF
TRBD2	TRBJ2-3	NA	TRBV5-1	CASSLMPGGDPDTQYF
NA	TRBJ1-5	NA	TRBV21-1	CASSKGDKDQPQHF
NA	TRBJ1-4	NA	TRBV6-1	CASLPQVNNEKLFF
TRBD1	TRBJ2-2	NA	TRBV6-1	CASSEQGAGTGELFF
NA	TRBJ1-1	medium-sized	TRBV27	CASSLSGATGEAFF
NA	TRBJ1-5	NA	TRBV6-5	CASATRGGNQPQHF
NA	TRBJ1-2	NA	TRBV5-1	CASSLEQGGDGYTF